This section outlines one TCR beta chain sequence together with its context. This clonotype was seen repeatedly, ten times or more. Its recognized antigen is unknown. Base qualities are not at hand, and no much larger clone is one base apart. Including cysteine and phenylalanine, the CDR3 has 17 amino acids. Kept here is only the CDR3 DNA, which spans 51 bases and is read in frame from base 1. Relative to germline, V is 0 bases shorter and J is 0 bases shorter, with 12 bases between their ends. For CDR1 and CDR2, the germline V gene lists LGHNA and YSLEER. This sample is drawn from a study of neurological immune-mediated disorders (dated by TCRdb to about 2019). For context, the study as a whole: The study compared peripheral blood TCR-beta repertoires of HTLV-I-associated myelopathy (HAM/TSP) patients, multiple sclerosis patients and healthy controls using UMI-based sequencing. The roughly 99 TCR-beta libraries covered PBMC samples along with longitudinal samples, technical triplicates, and paired sorted CD4+ and CD8+ T-cell subsets. Longitudinal HAM/TSP and healthy donors were sampled at 3 time-points each (3-40 month intervals). The cohort comprised roughly 65 subjects: approximately 15 HAM/TSP patients, roughly 34 multiple sclerosis patients and about 20 healthy controls.

Taken with the paper, the label for time point translates to: longitudinal time-point 1 (baseline). Healthy controls were blood bank volunteers in Maryland, USA. Unsorted PBMC libraries were generated from 2 million PBMCs stored in RNAlater at -80 °C until RNA extraction. Peripheral blood was subjected to Ficoll-Hypaque density gradient centrifugation to isolate PBMCs, which were then cryopreserved in liquid nitrogen. cDNA was synthesized by template-switch 5'RACE using a primer carrying a 10-nucleotide random unique molecular identifier by which each TCR transcript was tagged. Every sequencing run yielded over 190 million TCR-beta sequences covering 15-18 subjects. The RNeasy kit was used to extract total RNA. The KAPA Real-time Library Amplification kit was used to amplify TCR-beta VDJ regions with primers targeting the TCR constant region and the 5'RACE anchor. Sample indexes and Illumina adaptors were added in a first PCR, and a second PCR then increased library yield. After Ampure bead purification, the TCR product of roughly 650 bp was size-selected on a 2% E-gel SizeSelection system. Before pooling, library quality was checked on a Bioanalyzer, concentration was measured with Qubit, and libraries were quantified with the Kapa Library Quantification kit. An Illumina HiSeq 2500 was used to sequence the libraries paired-end at 2 x 150 bp. To increase sequence diversity, roughly 23-30% phiX was spiked into each library pool. The authors processed their data as follows. The UMI-based MiGEC pipeline processed quality-filtered reads and removed over 80% of raw TCR sequences during error correction. VDJ genes were aligned to IMGT germline references, and clonotypes were defined by unique CDR3 amino acid sequence plus V-J genes. VDJtools evaluated clonal expansion, Shannon diversity and CDR3 relatedness (CalcPairwiseDistances, ClusterSamples); CLCbio workbench built phylogenetic trees. Clones with at least 8 unique UMIs were defined as expanded, with this threshold being based on coefficient-of-variation modelling across technical triplicates. The public reads were run again by TCRdb, first through fastp at Q25 and then through MiXCR, and only productive beta chains were kept. Each CDR3 protein gets just one entry, which takes the most common genes and DNA from the rows behind it. The V and J calls were determined by TCRdb, not by the authors. The sample profile shows tens of thousands of distinct CDR3 sequences; 9% to 10% of them were found once. The leading ten clones occupy 1.5% to 2% of the sample.

The paper's findings and limits, for the study overall: Across subjects, expanded clones never shared an identical CDR3 amino acid sequence, which suggests that the TCR-beta repertoires in every group were private. TCR clonal expansion was greatest in HAM/TSP patients and smallest in MS patients, who ranked below even healthy controls.

The sequencing sample was made of PBMCs. The chain couples TRBV4-3 to TRBJ2-1; the D gene cannot be named for sure. This clonotype was sampled from a woman aged 35 to 49 in good health. The nucleotide sequence is TGCGCCAGCAGCCAAGACTTCGGCGTTAGCTCCTACAATGAGCAGTTCTTC. Translation gives CASSQDFGVSSYNEQFF.